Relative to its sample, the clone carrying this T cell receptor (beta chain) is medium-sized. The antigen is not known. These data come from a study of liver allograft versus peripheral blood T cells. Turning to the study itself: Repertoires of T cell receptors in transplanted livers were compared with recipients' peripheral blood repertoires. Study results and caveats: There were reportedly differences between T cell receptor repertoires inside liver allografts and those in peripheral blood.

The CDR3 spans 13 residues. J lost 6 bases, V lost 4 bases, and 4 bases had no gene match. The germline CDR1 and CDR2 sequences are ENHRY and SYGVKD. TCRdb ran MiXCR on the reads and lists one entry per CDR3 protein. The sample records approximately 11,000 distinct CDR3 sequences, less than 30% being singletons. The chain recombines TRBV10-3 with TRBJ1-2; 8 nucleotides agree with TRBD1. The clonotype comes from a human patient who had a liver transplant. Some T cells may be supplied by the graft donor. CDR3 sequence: CAISADREDGYTF. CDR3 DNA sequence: TGTGCCATCAGTGCGGACAGGGAAGATGGCTACACCTTC.